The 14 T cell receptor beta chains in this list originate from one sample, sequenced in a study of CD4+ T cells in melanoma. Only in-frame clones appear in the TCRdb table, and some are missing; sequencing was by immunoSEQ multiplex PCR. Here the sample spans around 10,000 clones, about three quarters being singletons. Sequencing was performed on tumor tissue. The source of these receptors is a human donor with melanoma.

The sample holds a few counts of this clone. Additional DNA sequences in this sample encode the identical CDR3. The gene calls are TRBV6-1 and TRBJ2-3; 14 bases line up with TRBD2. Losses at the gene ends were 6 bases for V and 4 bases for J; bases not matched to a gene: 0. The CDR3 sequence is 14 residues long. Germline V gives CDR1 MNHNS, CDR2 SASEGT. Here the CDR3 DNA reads TGTGCCAGCAGGACTAGCGGGGGGGCAGATACGCAGTATTTT. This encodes CASRTSGGADTQYF.

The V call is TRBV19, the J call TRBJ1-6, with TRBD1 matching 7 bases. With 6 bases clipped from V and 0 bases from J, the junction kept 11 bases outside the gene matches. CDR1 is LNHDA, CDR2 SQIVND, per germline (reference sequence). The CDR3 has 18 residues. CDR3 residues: CASRDPGAGGSYNSPLHF. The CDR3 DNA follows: TGTGCCAGTAGAGACCCTGGGGCAGGGGGCTCCTATAATTCACCCCTCCACTTT.

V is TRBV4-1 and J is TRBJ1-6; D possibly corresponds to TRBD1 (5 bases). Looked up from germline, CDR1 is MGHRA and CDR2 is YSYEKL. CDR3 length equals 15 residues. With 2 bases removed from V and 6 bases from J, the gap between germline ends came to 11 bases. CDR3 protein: CASSQSGDRNSPLHF. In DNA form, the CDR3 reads TGCGCCAGCAGCCAATCCGGGGACCGTAATTCACCCCTCCACTTT.

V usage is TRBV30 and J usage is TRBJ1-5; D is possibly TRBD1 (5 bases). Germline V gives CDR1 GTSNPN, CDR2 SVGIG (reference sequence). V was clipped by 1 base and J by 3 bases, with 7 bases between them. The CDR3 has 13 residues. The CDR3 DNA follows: TGTGCCTGGAGTGGGGACTTCAATCAGCCCCAGCATTTT. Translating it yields CAWSGDFNQPQHF.

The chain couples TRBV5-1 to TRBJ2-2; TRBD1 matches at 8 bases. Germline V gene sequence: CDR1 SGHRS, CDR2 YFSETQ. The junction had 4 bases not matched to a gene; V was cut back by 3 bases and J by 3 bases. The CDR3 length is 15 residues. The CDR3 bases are TGCGCCAGCAGCTATCCGACAGGGGACACCGGGGAGCTGTTTTTT. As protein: CASSYPTGDTGELFF.

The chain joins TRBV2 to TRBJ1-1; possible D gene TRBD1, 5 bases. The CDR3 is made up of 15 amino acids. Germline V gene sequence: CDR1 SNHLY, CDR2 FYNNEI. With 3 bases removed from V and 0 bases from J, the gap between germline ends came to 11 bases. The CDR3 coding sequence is TGTGCCAGCAGTGATGAGGGGTCCCTGAACACTGAAGCTTTCTTT. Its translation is CASSDEGSLNTEAFF.

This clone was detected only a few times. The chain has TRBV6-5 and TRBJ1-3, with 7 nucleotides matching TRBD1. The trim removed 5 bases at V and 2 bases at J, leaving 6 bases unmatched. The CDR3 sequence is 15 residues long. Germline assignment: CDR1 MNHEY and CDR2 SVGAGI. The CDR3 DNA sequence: TGTGCCAGCAGTAACCAAGGGACAGCTGGAAACACCATATATTTT. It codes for CASSNQGTAGNTIYF.

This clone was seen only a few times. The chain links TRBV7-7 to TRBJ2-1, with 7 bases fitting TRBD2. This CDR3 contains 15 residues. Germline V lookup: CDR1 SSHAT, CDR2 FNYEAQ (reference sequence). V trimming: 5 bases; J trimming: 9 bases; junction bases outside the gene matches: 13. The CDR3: CASSPGGLPEPEQFF. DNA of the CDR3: TGTGCCAGCAGCCCGGGGGGACTCCCTGAGCCTGAGCAGTTCTTC.

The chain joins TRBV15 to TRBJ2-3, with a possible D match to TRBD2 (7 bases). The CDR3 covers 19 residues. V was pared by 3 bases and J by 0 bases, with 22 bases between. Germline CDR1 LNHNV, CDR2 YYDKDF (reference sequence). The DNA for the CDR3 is TGTGCCACCAGCAGTGAACAGGGAGGGTTTCTTTCTAGCACAGATACGCAGTATTTT. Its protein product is CATSSEQGGFLSSTDTQYF.

The chain's CDR3 is CASSLVTGGSYNEQFF. In nucleotides, the CDR3 is TGTGCCAGCAGCTTAGTAACGGGGGGCTCCTACAATGAGCAGTTCTTC. This chain joins TRBV11-2 and TRBJ2-1; 7 nucleotides align to TRBD2. Germline V gives CDR1 SGHAT, CDR2 FQNNGV. This CDR3 has 16 residues. With V trimmed by 1 base and J by 0 bases, 3 bases remained unmatched.

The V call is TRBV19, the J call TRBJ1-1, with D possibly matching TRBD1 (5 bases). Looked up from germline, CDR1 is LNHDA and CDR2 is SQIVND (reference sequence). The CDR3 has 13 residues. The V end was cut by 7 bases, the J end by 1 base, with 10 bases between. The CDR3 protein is CASTQGRNTEAFF. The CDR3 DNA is TGTGCCAGTACCCAGGGCAGGAACACTGAAGCTTTCTTT.

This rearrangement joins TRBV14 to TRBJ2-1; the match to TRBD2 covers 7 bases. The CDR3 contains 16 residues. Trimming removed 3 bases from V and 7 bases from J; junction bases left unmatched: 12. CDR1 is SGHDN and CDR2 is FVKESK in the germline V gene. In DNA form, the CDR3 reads TGTGCCAGCAGCCAGGTACTAGCGCCAAATAGGAATGAGCAGTTCTTC. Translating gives CASSQVLAPNRNEQFF.

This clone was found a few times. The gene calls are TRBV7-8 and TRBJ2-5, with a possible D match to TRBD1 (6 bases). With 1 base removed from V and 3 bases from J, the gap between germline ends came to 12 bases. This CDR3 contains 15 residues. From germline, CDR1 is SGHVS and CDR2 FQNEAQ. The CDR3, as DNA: TGTGCCAGCAGCTTAGAGACAGGAGTAAAAGAGACCCAGTACTTC. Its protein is CASSLETGVKETQYF.

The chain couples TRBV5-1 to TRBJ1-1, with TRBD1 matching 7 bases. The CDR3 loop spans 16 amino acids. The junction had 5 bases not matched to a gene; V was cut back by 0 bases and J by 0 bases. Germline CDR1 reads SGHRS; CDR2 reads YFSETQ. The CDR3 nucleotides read TGCGCCAGCAGCTTGGTCCCGACAGGGATGAACACTGAAGCTTTCTTT. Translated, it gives CASSLVPTGMNTEAFF.